A selection of T cell receptor beta chains follows, all from one sample in a study of beta chain features in type 1 diabetes. Assay used: immunoSEQ multiplex PCR; TCRdb lists only in-frame clones, some missing. The data show a few hundred thousand clones, roughly 12% seen once. The sequenced material came from naive CD4+ T cells from blood. These receptors originate from a man aged 18 to 30 in good health. CDR3s include the opening cysteine and the closing phenylalanine or tryptophan. Each record gives: D gene, V gene, J gene, clone size, CDR3 protein, CDR3 DNA. The D gene is left open where the match is weak. A clone size is listed for some rows: how often the clone was seen (once, few, many), or a class if it is expanded.

TRBD2	TRBV30	TRBJ2-3	few	CAWSATSPLAGGGRQYF	TGTGCCTGGAGTGCGACTTCCCCACTAGCGGGGGGTGGGCGGCAGTATTTT
NA	TRBV18	TRBJ1-2	few	CASSQRTEVNYGYTF	TGTGCCAGCTCACAGCGGACAGAAGTGAACTATGGCTACACCTTC
NA	TRBV28	TRBJ1-4	few	CASREGGEKLFF	TGTGCCAGCAGAGAAGGGGGTGAAAAACTGTTTTTT
TRBD2	TRBV29-1	TRBJ2-7	few	CSVEDRGGGSYEQYF	TGCAGCGTTGAAGATCGGGGGGGAGGTTCCTACGAGCAGTACTTC
TRBD2	TRBV10-3	TRBJ2-2	few	CAISETKPGLAGGELFF	TGTGCCATCAGTGAGACCAAACCGGGACTAGCGGGCGGGGAGCTGTTTTTT
TRBD2	TRBV4-1	TRBJ2-5	few	CASSHLDSAGGETQYF	TGCGCCAGCAGCCACCTAGATTCGGCGGGGGGAGAGACCCAGTACTTC
TRBD2	TRBV7-2	TRBJ2-2	few	CASSAGTSGPRGELFF	TGTGCCAGCAGCGCAGGGACTAGCGGGCCGAGGGGGGAGCTGTTTTTT
NA	TRBV25-1	TRBJ1-2	few	CASSASNYGYTF	TGTGCCAGCAGTGCATCCAACTATGGCTACACCTTC
TRBD1	TRBV5-1	TRBJ2-3	few	CASSHRGQGRGTDTQYF	TGCGCCAGCAGCCACCGGGGACAGGGGAGAGGCACAGATACGCAGTATTTT
NA	TRBV29-1	TRBJ2-7	few	CSVAPGTYEQYF	TGCAGCGTCGCTCCGGGAACCTACGAGCAGTACTTC
NA	TRBV15	TRBJ2-1	few	CATSRDSASSYNEQFF	TGTGCCACCAGCAGAGATTCTGCCAGCTCCTACAATGAGCAGTTCTTC
NA	TRBV7-3	TRBJ2-1	few	CASSLGNEQFF	TGTGCCAGCAGCCTAGGTAATGAGCAGTTCTTC
TRBD2	TRBV7-2	TRBJ2-2	NA	CASSLTPSGGPRF	TGTGCCAGCAGCTTAACTCCGAGCGGGGGGCCCCGTTTT
TRBD1	TRBV19	TRBJ1-2	NA	CASRFPGQGLGYGYTF	TGTGCCAGTAGGTTCCCGGGACAGGGCTTGGGCTATGGCTACACCTTC
NA	TRBV15	TRBJ1-3	once	CATRHGSPGDTIYF	TGTGCCACCAGGCATGGGAGCCCGGGGGACACCATATATTTT
TRBD1	TRBV6-1	TRBJ1-5	few	CASSDPGTGGGQPQHF	TGTGCCAGCAGTGACCCCGGGACAGGGGGCGGTCAGCCCCAGCATTTT
TRBD1	TRBV28	TRBJ2-4	NA	CASSLDRVAKNIQYF	TGTGCCAGCAGTTTAGACAGGGTAGCCAAAAACATTCAGTACTTC
TRBD1	TRBV27	TRBJ1-1	few	CASSWQPGQGGTEAFF	TGTGCCAGCAGTTGGCAACCGGGACAGGGTGGCACTGAAGCTTTCTTT
NA	TRBV6-6	TRBJ1-6	few	CASSYSGSTNSPLHF	TGTGCCAGCAGTTACTCGGGCAGTACTAATTCACCCCTCCACTTT
TRBD2	TRBV7-2	TRBJ2-7	few	CASRTLAGGAYEQYF	TGTGCCAGCAGGACGCTAGCGGGGGGTGCCTACGAGCAGTACTTC
TRBD2	TRBV28	TRBJ2-3	NA	CASSLFQSSGGADTQYF	TGTGCCAGCAGTTTATTCCAATCTAGCGGGGGGGCAGATACGCAGTATTTT
NA	TRBV5-4	TRBJ2-7	NA	CASSVAGVYEQYF	TGTGCCAGCAGCGTTGCAGGGGTTTACGAGCAGTACTTC
TRBD2	TRBV12-5	TRBJ2-2	few	CASGLRGGPTNTGELFF	TGTGCTAGTGGTTTACGGGGGGGGCCCACAAACACCGGGGAGCTGTTTTTT
NA	TRBV28	TRBJ1-2	NA	CASSLGAIRYDGYTF	TGTGCCAGCAGTTTAGGGGCGATTAGGTACGATGGCTACACCTTC
NA	TRBV19	TRBJ2-5	NA	CASSSSRTSYF	TGTGCCAGTAGTAGCTCGCGGACTTCTTACTTC
NA	TRBV7-2	TRBJ2-3	few	CASSFSGSTDTQYF	TGTGCCAGCAGCTTTAGCGGTAGCACAGATACGCAGTATTTT
NA	TRBV7-8	TRBJ1-6	few	CASSRRTDSPLHF	TGTGCCAGCAGCCGTAGGACAGATTCACCCCTCCACTTT
NA	TRBV7-8	TRBJ2-5	few	CASSRSGRRQETQYF	TGTGCCAGCAGCCGGTCGGGGAGGCGCCAAGAGACCCAGTACTTC
TRBD2	TRBV7-9	TRBJ2-3	few	CASIPPYAGASRGADTQYF	TGTGCCAGCATCCCCCCTTATGCGGGAGCTTCGCGGGGGGCAGATACGCAGTATTTT
TRBD2	TRBV5-1	TRBJ2-7	NA	CASSLIAGGSSYEQYF	TGCGCCAGCAGCTTAATAGCGGGAGGGAGCTCCTACGAGCAGTACTTC
TRBD1	TRBV28	TRBJ2-2	few	CASRSTGQGNTGELFF	TGTGCCAGCCGATCCACGGGACAGGGGAACACCGGGGAGCTGTTTTTT
TRBD1	TRBV28	TRBJ1-2	few	CASSLQGQESNYGYTF	TGTGCCAGCAGTTTACAAGGACAGGAATCGAACTATGGCTACACCTTC
TRBD2	TRBV7-9	TRBJ2-1	NA	CASSLGLAGGISYNEQFF	TGTGCCAGCAGCTTAGGGCTAGCGGGGGGCATCTCCTACAATGAGCAGTTCTTC
NA	TRBV28	TRBJ2-7	NA	CASTLKQATSYEQYF	TGTGCCAGCACTCTGAAGCAGGCTACCTCCTACGAGCAGTACTTC
NA	TRBV5-4	TRBJ2-1	NA	CASSFGLSGRYNEQFF	TGTGCCAGCAGCTTTGGCCTATCAGGCCGATACAATGAGCAGTTCTTC
TRBD1	TRBV2	TRBJ2-1	NA	CASSEALGTVKNEQFF	TGTGCCAGCAGTGAAGCGCTGGGGACAGTTAAGAATGAGCAGTTCTTC
TRBD1	TRBV7-7	TRBJ2-2	few	CASSRDRGLTGELFF	TGTGCTAGCAGCCGGGACAGGGGGCTCACCGGGGAGCTGTTTTTT
NA	TRBV5-4	TRBJ2-6	few	CASSFFIAGANVLTF	TGTGCCAGCAGCTTTTTTATTGCTGGGGCCAACGTCCTGACTTTC
NA	TRBV5-1	TRBJ1-5	NA	CASSLDLAGQPQHF	TGCGCCAGCAGCCTCGACTTGGCTGGTCAGCCCCAGCATTTT
NA	TRBV14	TRBJ2-1	NA	CASSPFHLSSYNEQFF	TGTGCCAGCAGCCCATTTCACCTGAGCTCCTACAATGAGCAGTTCTTC
NA	TRBV25-1	TRBJ2-5	few	CASRSPGQETQYF	TGTGCCAGCAGATCGCCAGGCCAAGAGACCCAGTACTTC
TRBD2	TRBV27	TRBJ2-7	NA	CASSPAVAGDYEQYF	TGTGCCAGCAGTCCTGCGGTAGCGGGGGACTACGAGCAGTACTTC
TRBD1	TRBV18	TRBJ1-5	NA	CASSTQGVRNQPQHF	TGTGCCAGCTCAACGCAGGGGGTCCGAAATCAGCCCCAGCATTTT
TRBD1	TRBV7-2	TRBJ1-5	NA	CASSSRQGGQPQHF	TGTGCCAGCAGCTCCCGACAGGGAGGCCAGCCCCAGCATTTT
NA	TRBV25-1	TRBJ1-2	NA	CASSELQGNYGYTF	TGTGCCAGCAGTGAACTTCAGGGGAACTATGGCTACACCTTC
NA	TRBV7-2	TRBJ2-1	NA	CASSLGPDRRYNEQFF	TGTGCCAGCAGCTTAGGCCCAGACAGGCGCTACAATGAGCAGTTCTTC
TRBD2	TRBV7-9	TRBJ2-6	NA	CASLSSGAHSGANVLTF	TGTGCCAGCCTCAGTAGCGGGGCCCACTCTGGGGCCAACGTCCTGACTTTC
TRBD1	TRBV19	TRBJ1-2	few	CASSDRERHYGYTF	TGTGCCAGTAGTGACAGGGAGCGCCACTATGGCTACACCTTC
TRBD1	TRBV6-1	TRBJ2-7	few	CALGRTGLPYEQYF	TGTGCCTTAGGCAGGACAGGCCTTCCCTACGAGCAGTACTTC
NA	TRBV6-6	TRBJ1-2	few	CASSTDSGYTF	TGTGCCAGCAGTACGGACAGTGGCTACACCTTC
TRBD2	TRBV7-9	TRBJ2-3	NA	CASSFTSGEDTQYF	TGTGCCAGCAGCTTTACTAGCGGGGAAGATACGCAGTATTTT
NA	TRBV5-1	TRBJ2-7	NA	CASSLTGPYEQYF	TGCGCCAGCAGCTTGACAGGGCCCTACGAGCAGTACTTC
NA	TRBV5-1	TRBJ1-2	NA	CASSPDGAEGGYTF	TGCGCCAGCAGCCCGGACGGAGCGGAAGGGGGCTACACCTTC
NA	TRBV5-6	TRBJ2-7	few	CASSLGRAYEQYF	TGTGCCAGCAGCTTGGGCAGGGCCTACGAGCAGTACTTC
NA	TRBV18	TRBJ2-2	once	CASSPPGRTGTGELFF	TGTGCCAGCTCACCACCGGGGCGAACGGGCACCGGGGAGCTGTTTTTT
TRBD2	TRBV7-3	TRBJ2-2	NA	CASSLGGGTNTGELFF	TGTGCCAGCAGCTTAGGCGGGGGGACGAACACCGGGGAGCTGTTTTTT
TRBD1	TRBV6-5	TRBJ1-1	few	CASRTGYIDTEAFF	TGTGCCAGCAGGACAGGGTATATCGACACTGAAGCTTTCTTT
NA	TRBV30	TRBJ2-2	NA	CASQTASNTGELFF	TGTGCCTCCCAGACAGCCTCGAACACCGGGGAGCTGTTTTTT
TRBD1	TRBV15	TRBJ2-5	few	CATSRVPGGRAETQYF	TGTGCCACCAGCAGAGTCCCAGGGGGTAGGGCGGAGACCCAGTACTTC